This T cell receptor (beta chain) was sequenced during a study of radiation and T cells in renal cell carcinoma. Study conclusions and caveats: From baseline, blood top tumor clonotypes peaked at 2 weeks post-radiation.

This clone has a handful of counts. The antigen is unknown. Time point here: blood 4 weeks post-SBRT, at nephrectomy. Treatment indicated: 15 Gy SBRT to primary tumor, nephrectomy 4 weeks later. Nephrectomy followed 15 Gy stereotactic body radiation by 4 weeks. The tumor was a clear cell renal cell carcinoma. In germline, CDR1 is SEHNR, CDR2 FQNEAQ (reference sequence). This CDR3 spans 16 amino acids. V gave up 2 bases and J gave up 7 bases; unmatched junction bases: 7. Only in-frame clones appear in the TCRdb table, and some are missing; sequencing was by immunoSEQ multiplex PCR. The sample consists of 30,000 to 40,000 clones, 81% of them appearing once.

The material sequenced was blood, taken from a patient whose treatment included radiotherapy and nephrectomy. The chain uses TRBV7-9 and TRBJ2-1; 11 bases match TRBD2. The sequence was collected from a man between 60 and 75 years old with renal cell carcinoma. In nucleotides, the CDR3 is TGTGCCAGCAGCTTATATCTAGCGGGAGGTATGAATGAGCAGTTCTTC. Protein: CASSLYLAGGMNEQFF. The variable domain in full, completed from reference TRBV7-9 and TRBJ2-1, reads DTGVSQNPRHKITKRGQNVTFRCDPISEHNRLYWYRQTLGQGPEFLTYFQNEAQLEKSRLLSDRFSAERPKGSFSTLEIQRTEQGDSAMYLCASSLYLAGGMNEQFFGPGTRLTVL.